This T cell receptor (beta chain) was observed in a study of CD8 T cells in Susac syndrome. Study results and caveats: Acknowledgment was made by the study that its TCR sequencing and HLA analysis involved a relatively small number of individuals.

RNA in amounts of roughly 0.45 to 1 ug was reverse transcribed with random hexamers. TCRdb reprocessed the immunoSEQ multiplex PCR reads with MiXCR, giving one entry per CDR3 protein. The repertoire holds 230,000 or so distinct CDR3 sequences, with approximately 95% as singletons. Through negative isolation, CD4+ and CD8+ T cells were obtained, while TEMRA cells were enriched using FACS. V lost 5 bases, J lost 7 bases, and 11 bases stayed unmatched. The CDR3 has 13 amino acids. CDR1 and CDR2 (germline): DFQATT, SNEGSKA (reference sequence). The table lists this clonotype with a count of one. As yet, its antigen is unknown.

The TCR originated in a human donor with multiple sclerosis. The sequenced sample consisted of CD4+ T cells from PBMCs. The V gene is TRBV20-1, the J gene TRBJ2-7; 7 bases are shared with TRBD2. This CDR3 is CSAAGSGGGEQYF. DNA for the CDR3: TGCAGTGCTGCCGGGAGTGGGGGGGGAGAGCAGTACTTC.